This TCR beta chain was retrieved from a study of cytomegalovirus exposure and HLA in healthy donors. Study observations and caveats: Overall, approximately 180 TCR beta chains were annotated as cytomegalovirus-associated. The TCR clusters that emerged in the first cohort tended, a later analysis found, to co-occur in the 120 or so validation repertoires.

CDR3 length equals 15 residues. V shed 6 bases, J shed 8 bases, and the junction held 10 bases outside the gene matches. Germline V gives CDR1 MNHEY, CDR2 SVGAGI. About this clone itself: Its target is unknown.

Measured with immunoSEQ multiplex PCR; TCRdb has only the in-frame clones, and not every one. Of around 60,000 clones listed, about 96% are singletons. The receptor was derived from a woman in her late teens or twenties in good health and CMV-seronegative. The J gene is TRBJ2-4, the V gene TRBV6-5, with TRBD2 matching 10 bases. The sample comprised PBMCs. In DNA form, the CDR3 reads TGTGCCAGCAGCTCCAGCGGGAGGGGTCGCGACATTCAGTACTTC. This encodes CASSSSGRGRDIQYF.